The clone carrying this T cell receptor (beta chain) appeared once. This CDR3 has 16 amino acids. Germline V gene data show CDR1 as SGHTA and CDR2 as FQGNSA. Trimming cost V 5 bases and J 8 bases, with 24 bases left between them. The data originate from a study of blood T cell repertoires in COVID-19. At the level of the study: Researchers got acute and convalescent COVID-19 samples from the United States, Italy and Spain.

Original processing notes: The authors estimated nucleated cell counts from reference gene primer amplification. Assay: immunoSEQ multiplex PCR; the TCRdb copy retains only in-frame clones and omits some. The D gene and trimming were derived from the DNA, and the V and J assignments and clone size from that table. The data show about 380,000 clones, around 84% seen once. The clonotype originates from a woman aged 18-29 years with acute or convalescent COVID-19. Specimen: peripheral blood. The chain links TRBV7-2 to TRBJ1-2; no clear D gene. In nucleotides, the CDR3 is TGTGCCAGCAGCCACAGCTCGGTCGGCAGGTCCCGAGGCTACACCTTC. This sequence encodes CASSHSSVGRSRGYTF.